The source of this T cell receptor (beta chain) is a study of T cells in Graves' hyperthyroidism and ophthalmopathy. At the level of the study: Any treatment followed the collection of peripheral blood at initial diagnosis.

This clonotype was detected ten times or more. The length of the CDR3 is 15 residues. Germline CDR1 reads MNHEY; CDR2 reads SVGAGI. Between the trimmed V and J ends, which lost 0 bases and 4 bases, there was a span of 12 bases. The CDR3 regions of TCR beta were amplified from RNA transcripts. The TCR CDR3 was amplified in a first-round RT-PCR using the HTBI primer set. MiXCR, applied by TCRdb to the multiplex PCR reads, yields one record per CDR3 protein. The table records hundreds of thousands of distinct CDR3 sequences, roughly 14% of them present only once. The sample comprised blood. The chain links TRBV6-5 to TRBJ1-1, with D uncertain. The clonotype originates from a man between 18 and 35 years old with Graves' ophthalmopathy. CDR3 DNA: TGTGCCAGCAGTTACTCGCGGGCCAGTGGCACTGAAGCTTTCTTT. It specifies CASSYSRASGTEAFF.